This T cell receptor (beta chain) was observed in a study of CD8+ T cells in alopecia areata. Overall study context: Treatment comprised oral tofacitinib, 5 to 10 mg twice daily, in treated patients.

Extraction and reverse transcription of RNA yielded cDNA as the sequencing template. Some clones are missing from TCRdb's copy, which holds only in-frame ones; the method was immunoSEQ multiplex PCR. The top ten hold roughly 17% of the sample, which has around 100,000 clones, around 70% seen once. Documented treatment: oral pan-JAK inhibitor, 5-10 mg twice daily. PBMCs provided sorted CD4+ and CD8+ T cells. The CDR3 loop spans 16 amino acids. V lost 1 base and J lost 4, with 14 bases in between. Germline CDR1 and CDR2: SGHVS and FQNEAQ. The genes are TRBV7-8 and TRBJ1-5; the D is unclear. The sample was CD8+ T cells sorted from blood, taken between weeks 43 and 45, from a patient treated with tofacitinib. The TCR comes from a human donor with alopecia areata. CDR3 sequence (DNA): TGTGCCAGCAGCTTAGAGGTTAGGCGGCGGAATCAGCCCCAGCATTTT. Protein sequence: CASSLEVRRRNQPQHF.